Sequencing of this T cell receptor (beta chain) was carried out in a study of T cell responses to AZD1222 COVID-19 vaccine. Germline CDR1 and CDR2: SGHRS and YFSETQ. V shed 7 bases, J shed 4 bases, and the junction held 7 bases outside the gene matches. This CDR3 has 14 residues. Clones were sequenced by immunoSEQ multiplex PCR, and TCRdb holds only the in-frame ones, with some missing. The sample shows tens of thousands of clones, about 89% of them seen only once. V and J are TRBV5-1 and TRBJ1-4; TRBD1 matches at 7 bases. The source was peripheral blood, collected on day 0 of AZD1222 vaccination. The receptor was isolated from an adult in good health. This CDR3 reads CASGSGQFNEKLFF. CDR3 in DNA: TGCGCCAGCGGATCGGGACAGTTTAATGAAAAACTGTTTTTT.